One and the same sample provided the 31 T cell receptor beta chains below, sequenced in a study of lymphopenia after photon versus proton radiotherapy (dated by TCRdb to between 2018 and 2021). Receptor amplification or capture employed the immunoSEQ multiplex PCR assay. TCRdb's version of the immuneACCESS table is confined to in-frame rearrangements and falls short of the full clone set. An unresolved V gene accounts for under half of the shortfall where checked; the remainder is of unknown origin. The sample data list about 25,000 clones, and less than 90% of these were observed just once. The top ten clones comprise more than 3% of the sample. This material consisted of peripheral blood, taken from a patient treated with photon-based radiotherapy. The receptors derive from a woman aged 45-65 years with pancreatic cancer.

This clone was seen more than once but under ten times. The chain has TRBV9 and TRBJ2-2; 10 positions match TRBD2. The V gene end was trimmed by 1 base and the J gene end by 6 bases; junction bases not matched to a gene: 3. The CDR3 spans 15 residues. CDR1 and CDR2 (germline): SGDLS, YYNGEE. This CDR3 reads CASSVLAGVPGELFF. The CDR3 DNA reads as TGTGCCAGCAGCGTACTAGCGGGAGTTCCCGGGGAGCTGTTTTTT.

The genes are TRBV18 and TRBJ1-1; 7 bases fit TRBD1. The V gene end was trimmed by 4 bases and the J gene end by 5 bases; junction bases not matched to a gene: 10. Germline V gene lookup returns CDR1 KGHSH and CDR2 LQKENI. The CDR3 extends over 15 amino acids. CDR3 in DNA: TGTGCCAGCTCACTCCTTCAGGGGGAGGGGACTGAAGCTTTCTTT. Translating gives CASSLLQGEGTEAFF.

The chain recombines TRBV9 with TRBJ2-5; 7 bases align to TRBD2. The CDR3 consists of 15 residues. CDR1 is SGDLS and CDR2 is YYNGEE in the germline V gene. After removal of 2 bases from V and 1 base from J, the junction contained 5 bases not matched to a gene. The DNA of the CDR3 is TGTGCCAGCAGCGTGGGCGGGAGCCCCCAAGAGACCCAGTACTTC. Its protein is CASSVGGSPQETQYF.

V gene TRBV7-8 combines with J gene TRBJ2-5; 7 bases fit TRBD2. The germline gives CDR1 SGHVS, CDR2 FQNEAQ. This CDR3 is built from 16 residues. V lost 5 bases and J lost 3; bases outside the gene matches: 12. The CDR3 nucleotides are TGTGCCAGCAGCCACCACCAAGTGGCGGGGGAAGAGACCCAGTACTTC. This gives the protein CASSHHQVAGEETQYF.

This sequence joins TRBV6-6 and TRBJ1-2; the D gene is possibly TRBD1 (6 bases). Per the germline V gene, CDR1 is MNHNY and CDR2 is SVGAGI (reference sequence). Trimming removed 5 bases at V and 8 bases at J, with 21 bases between. The CDR3 has 15 amino acids. The chain's CDR3 is CASSQGTWADRGYTF. CDR3 DNA sequence: TGTGCCAGCAGTCAGGGGACCTGGGCGGATAGAGGCTACACCTTC.

The chain recombines TRBV7-2 with TRBJ2-6; D is perhaps TRBD1 (6 bases). V lost 5 bases to trimming and J lost 0 bases, with 17 bases between them. Per germline, CDR1 SGHTA and CDR2 FQGNSA. This CDR3 region has 18 residues. The CDR3 DNA follows: TGTGCCAGCAGCCCGACGACAGGTTTAAGCTCTGGGGCCAACGTCCTGACTTTC. Protein sequence: CASSPTTGLSSGANVLTF. Full variable domain (rest looked up from reference TRBV7-2 and TRBJ2-6): GAGVSQSPSNKVTEKGKDVELRCDPISGHTALYWYRQSLGQGLEFLIYFQGNSAPDKSGLPSDRFSAERTGGSVSTLTIQRTQQEDSAVYLCASSPTTGLSSGANVLTFGAGSRLTVL.

The chain links TRBV6-5 to TRBJ1-2; D unresolved. The germline V gene has CDR1 MNHEY and CDR2 SVGAGI. V lost 5 bases and J 6 bases, leaving 16 bases between the germline ends. This CDR3 spans 14 amino acids. The CDR3 reads CASSTLSRLDGYTF. The CDR3 DNA follows: TGTGCCAGCAGTACCCTGAGTCGACTTGATGGCTACACCTTC.

The rearrangement links TRBV29-1 to TRBJ2-1; TRBD2 agrees at 10 bases. CDR1 is SQVTM, CDR2 ANQGSEA, per germline. Germline trimming cut 6 bases from V and 2 bases from J; bases unmatched to any gene: 13. This CDR3 comprises 17 residues. CDR3 protein: CSVQGLAGEGAYNEQFF. The CDR3, as DNA: TGCAGCGTACAAGGGCTAGCGGGAGAGGGGGCCTACAATGAGCAGTTCTTC.

The J gene is TRBJ1-2, the V gene TRBV7-2, with D perhaps matching TRBD1 (6 bases). Germline CDR1 is SGHTA and CDR2 is FQGNSA. V lost 6 bases to trimming and J lost 7 bases, with 24 bases between them. The length of the CDR3 is 16 residues. This chain's CDR3 is CASSPSWGRGKGGYTF. In DNA form, the CDR3 reads TGTGCCAGCAGTCCAAGCTGGGGGCGCGGGAAAGGTGGCTACACCTTC.

This clone was seen only a few times. The rearrangement uses TRBV7-9 and TRBJ1-2; tentatively, D is TRBD1 (5 bases). Between the trimmed V and J ends, which lost 3 bases and 4 bases, there was a span of 15 bases. The CDR3 is 15 amino acids. The germline V gene has CDR1 SEHNR and CDR2 FQNEAQ (reference sequence). This CDR3 reads CASSFPGTTVYGYTF. In DNA form, the CDR3 reads TGTGCCAGCAGCTTCCCCGGGACCACCGTCTATGGCTACACCTTC.

The gene calls are TRBV28 and TRBJ1-5, with D unresolved. Trimming left V 2 bases short and J 1 base short, with 12 bases between. The CDR3 extends over 16 amino acids. The germline V gene has CDR1 MDHEN and CDR2 SYDVKM. The CDR3 is CASSLLARMSNQPQHF. In DNA form, the CDR3 reads TGTGCCAGCAGTTTACTTGCCAGGATGAGCAATCAGCCCCAGCATTTT.

The chain employs TRBV27 and TRBJ1-5; 9 bases line up with TRBD1. There are 16 residues in the CDR3. V lost 2 bases to trimming and J lost 6 bases; unmatched junction nucleotides: 8. Germline assignment: CDR1 MNHEY and CDR2 SMNVEV (reference sequence). The CDR3: CASSLKGQGGVQPQHF. In DNA, the CDR3 is TGTGCCAGCAGTTTAAAGGGACAGGGAGGCGTTCAGCCCCAGCATTTT.

This chain connects TRBV19 to TRBJ2-1; 9 bases line up with TRBD2. Germline trimming cut 3 bases from V and 4 bases from J; bases unmatched to any gene: 4. Germline assignment: CDR1 LNHDA and CDR2 SQIVND (reference sequence). This CDR3 is built from 15 residues. The CDR3 protein is CASSILTSGYNEQFF. The CDR3 bases are TGTGCCAGTAGTATTTTGACTAGCGGTTACAATGAGCAGTTCTTC. Complete variable domain (other parts from reference TRBV19 and TRBJ2-1): DGGITQSPKYLFRKEGQNVTLSCEQNLNHDAMYWYRQDPGQGLRLIYYSQIVNDFQKGDIAEGYSVSREKKESFPLTVTSAQKNPTAFYLCASSILTSGYNEQFFGPGTRLTVL.

This clone appeared once. The chain links TRBV9 to TRBJ1-1; no reliable D call. The CDR3 loop spans 13 amino acids. Trimming cost V 7 bases and J 1 base, with 11 bases left between them. Germline lookup yields CDR1 SGDLS and CDR2 YYNGEE. The CDR3 DNA is TGTGCCAGCGGGCCGGAGGCGAACACTGAAGCTTTCTTT. Amino acids: CASGPEANTEAFF.

The chain has TRBV5-6 and TRBJ1-4; D remains unclear. V was clipped by 3 bases and J by 0 bases, with 12 bases between them. The CDR3 loop spans 16 amino acids. Germline-derived CDR1 and CDR2 are SGHDT and YYEEEE. CDR3 nucleotides: TGTGCCAGCAGCTACAAAGTCGGGACAACTAATGAAAAACTGTTTTTT. Its translation is CASSYKVGTTNEKLFF.

The rearrangement links TRBV14 to TRBJ1-2; D remains unclear. Germline V gives CDR1 SGHDN, CDR2 FVKESK. There are 13 residues in the CDR3. V was clipped by 3 bases and J by 7 bases, with 12 bases between them. The CDR3 sequence: CASSQKLTVGYTF. The CDR3 DNA follows: TGTGCCAGCAGCCAGAAACTGACGGTTGGCTACACCTTC. Drawing the rest from reference TRBV14 and TRBJ1-2, the complete variable domain is EAGVTQFPSHSVIEKGQTVTLRCDPISGHDNLYWYRRVMGKEIKFLLHFVKESKQDESGMPNNRFLAERTGGTYSTLKVQPAELEDSGVYFCASSQKLTVGYTFGSGTRLTVV.

The genes are TRBV2 and TRBJ2-1, with TRBD2 matching over 12 bases. CDR3 length: 14 amino acids. Unmatched junction bases numbered 10, after V lost 10 bases and J lost 9 bases. CDR1 is SNHLY, CDR2 FYNNEI, per germline. Here the CDR3 reads CAIRWTSGMGEQFF. CDR3 bases: TGTGCCATTCGGTGGACTAGCGGGATGGGTGAGCAGTTCTTC.

The rearrangement uses TRBV28 and TRBJ1-1; D is perhaps TRBD1 (6 bases). The V end was cut by 6 bases, the J end by 5 bases, with 19 bases between. Looked up from germline, CDR1 is MDHEN and CDR2 is SYDVKM. The CDR3 extends over 15 amino acids. DNA of the CDR3: TGTGCCAGCAGAACACTCCAGGGGAGGGAAACTGAAGCTTTCTTT. Residues: CASRTLQGRETEAFF. Filled out from reference TRBV28 and TRBJ1-1, the complete variable domain reads DVKVTQSSRYLVKRTGEKVFLECVQDMDHENMFWYRQDPGLGLRLIYFSYDVKMKEKGDIPEGYSVSREKKERFSLILESASTNQTSMYLCASRTLQGRETEAFFGQGTRLTVV.

The rearrangement links TRBV7-6 to TRBJ2-3; unclear D gene. Germline lookup yields CDR1 SGHVS and CDR2 FNYEAQ. Trimming shortened V by 5 bases and J by 1 base, and 10 bases separated the two germline ends. CDR3 length equals 14 residues. CDR3 region: CASSPVTRTDTQYF. Written as DNA, the CDR3 is TGTGCCAGCAGCCCAGTGACGCGCACAGATACGCAGTATTTT. The full variable domain, its missing parts supplied by reference TRBV7-6 and TRBJ2-3, is GAGVSQSPRYKVTKRGQDVALRCDPISGHVSLYWYRQALGQGPEFLTYFNYEAQQDKSGLPNDRFSAERPEGSISTLTIQRTEQRDSAMYRCASSPVTRTDTQYFGPGTRLTVL.

This clone was detected only a few times. The rearrangement uses TRBV7-2 and TRBJ1-2; TRBD1 is a possible D gene (5 bases). Trimming took 4 bases from V and 5 from J, leaving 8 bases between them. CDR1 is SGHTA, CDR2 FQGNSA, per germline. This CDR3 region has 12 residues. Here the CDR3 reads CASSSTEYGYTF. The CDR3 DNA follows: TGTGCCAGCAGCTCGACAGAGTATGGCTACACCTTC.

The chain has TRBV2 and TRBJ1-2, with D hard to call. The germline V and J ends were trimmed by 6 bases and 1 base, with 9 bases remaining between them. Germline CDR1 SNHLY, CDR2 FYNNEI. The CDR3 runs to 13 residues. The CDR3 bases are TGTGCCAGCAGGATAGTGATTAACTATGGCTACACCTTC. This sequence encodes CASRIVINYGYTF.

CDR3 loop: CASSYSGRVQDYGYTF. Here the CDR3 DNA reads TGTGCCAGCAGTTACTCAGGGAGGGTTCAAGACTATGGCTACACCTTC. The chain employs TRBV6-6 and TRBJ1-2; the D is unclear. Germline assignment: CDR1 MNHNY and CDR2 SVGAGI (reference sequence). The CDR3 extends over 16 amino acids. The germline V and J ends were trimmed by 0 bases and 3 bases, with 14 bases remaining between them.

The rearrangement links TRBV4-3 to TRBJ2-1; no definite D call. Trimming shortened V by 5 bases and J by 5 bases, and 7 bases separated the two germline ends. Germline loops: CDR1 LGHNA, CDR2 YSLEER. The CDR3 has 12 residues. CDR3 DNA: TGCGCCAGCAGCACGGACCACAATGAGCAGTTCTTC. This translates into CASSTDHNEQFF.

This chain joins TRBV28 and TRBJ2-1; no clear D gene. The V gene's germline CDR1 is MDHEN and CDR2 SYDVKM. The V end was cut by 5 bases, the J end by 7 bases, with 12 bases between. The CDR3 is 13 residues long. The CDR3 spells CASSVRVLNEQFF. The CDR3 coding sequence is TGTGCCAGCAGTGTCCGGGTCTTGAATGAGCAGTTCTTC.

The rearrangement links TRBV5-1 to TRBJ2-1, with D perhaps TRBD2 (7 bases). Germline lookup yields CDR1 SGHRS and CDR2 YFSETQ. CDR3 size: 14 residues. V lost 4 bases and J 9 bases, leaving 17 bases between the germline ends. This CDR3 reads CASSLGGASGEQFF. CDR3 DNA: TGCGCCAGCAGCCTAGGGGGGGCTAGCGGTGAGCAGTTCTTC.

This CDR3 is CASSPGVWEQYF. As DNA, the CDR3 is TGTGCCAGCAGTCCGGGAGTTTGGGAGCAGTACTTC. The gene calls are TRBV28 and TRBJ2-7, with a weak D call TRBD2 (6 bases). Germline lookup yields CDR1 MDHEN and CDR2 SYDVKM. This CDR3 is built from 12 residues. The V and J ends lost 5 bases and 7 bases respectively, with 12 bases between them.

This clone was seen just once. The V call is TRBV10-3, the J call TRBJ2-1, with TRBD2 matching 10 bases. Germline trimming cut 2 bases from V and 5 bases from J; bases unmatched to any gene: 12. There are 18 residues in the CDR3. Germline assignment: CDR1 ENHRY and CDR2 SYGVKD. The CDR3 sequence: CAISEPWSPSGSDNEQFF. The CDR3, as DNA: TGTGCCATCAGTGAGCCATGGTCCCCTAGCGGGAGTGACAATGAGCAGTTCTTC.

The rearrangement joins TRBV27 to TRBJ2-2; TRBD2 agrees at 8 bases. This CDR3 region has 16 residues. Germline V CDR1 and CDR2: MNHEY, SMNVEV (reference sequence). V dropped 0 bases and J dropped 7; count of bases not matched to a gene: 7. This chain's CDR3 is CASSLSSTGGVGELFF. Here the CDR3 DNA reads TGTGCCAGCAGTTTATCGTCCACGGGGGGGGTCGGGGAGCTGTTTTTT.

The V call is TRBV4-1, the J call TRBJ1-4; D not resolved. The CDR3 totals 15 residues. V gave up 0 bases and J gave up 11 bases, with 16 bases separating them. Germline CDR1 is MGHRA and CDR2 is YSYEKL. The CDR3, as DNA: TGCGCCAGCAGCCAAGATATCGGGCAGGCGGGGAAACTGTTTTTT. Encoded protein: CASSQDIGQAGKLFF.

This sequence joins TRBV5-1 and TRBJ1-4, with D perhaps TRBD1 (6 bases). Germline assignment: CDR1 SGHRS and CDR2 YFSETQ. Trimming left V 0 bases short and J 3 bases short, with 9 bases between. The CDR3 length is 15 residues. In nucleotides, the CDR3 is TGCGCCAGCAGCTTGGCGGGGGGCCCTAATGAAAAACTGTTTTTT. It codes for CASSLAGGPNEKLFF. The complete variable domain, with remaining parts taken from reference TRBV5-1 and TRBJ1-4, reads KAGVTQTPRYLIKTRGQQVTLSCSPISGHRSVSWYQQTPGQGLQFLFEYFSETQRNKGNFPGRFSGRQFSNSRSEMNVSTLELGDSALYLCASSLAGGPNEKLFFGSGTQLSVL.

The rearrangement uses TRBV6-4 and TRBJ1-1; 8 nucleotides match TRBD1. J lost 3 bases, V lost 7 bases, and 13 bases had no gene match. Germline V CDR1 and CDR2: MRHNA, SNTAGT. This CDR3 has 16 amino acids. The CDR3 here is CASTEDREGWDTEAFF. CDR3 nucleotide sequence: TGTGCCAGCACCGAGGACAGGGAGGGTTGGGACACTGAAGCTTTCTTT.